This T cell receptor beta chain was sequenced during a study of cytomegalovirus exposure and HLA in healthy donors. Points from the study as a whole: Data from an earlier analysis indicated that most TCR beta V segments were productive either about 90% or about 30% of the time. TCR beta V- and J-gene trimming, according to a later analysis, was linked to a missense DCLRE1C variant.

Germline-derived CDR1 and CDR2 are LGHNA and YNFKEQ. V lost 8 bases to trimming and J lost 4 bases; unmatched junction nucleotides: 7. This CDR3 contains 14 residues. The PCR used 60 Vbeta and 13 Jbeta primers. Some clones are missing from TCRdb's copy, which holds only in-frame ones; the method was immunoSEQ multiplex PCR. Of 200,000 or so clones in the sample, roughly 80% were seen once. Note on this clone: What it recognizes is unknown.

The sequenced material came from PBMCs. The chain combines TRBV4-2 with TRBJ2-3; TRBD2 agrees at 9 bases. The receptor comes from a man aged 40-55 years in good health and CMV-seronegative. The DNA of the CDR3 is TGTGCCAGCGACCCCGGGACTAGCTCAGATACGCAGTATTTT. It specifies CASDPGTSSDTQYF.